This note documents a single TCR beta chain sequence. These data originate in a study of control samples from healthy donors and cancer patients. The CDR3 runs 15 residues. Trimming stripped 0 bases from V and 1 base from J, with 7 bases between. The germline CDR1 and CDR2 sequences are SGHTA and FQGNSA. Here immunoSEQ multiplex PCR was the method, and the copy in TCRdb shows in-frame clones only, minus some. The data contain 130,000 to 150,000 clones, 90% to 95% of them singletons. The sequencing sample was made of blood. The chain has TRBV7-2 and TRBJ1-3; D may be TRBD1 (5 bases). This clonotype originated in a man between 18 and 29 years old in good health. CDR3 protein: CASSLAKGSGNTIYF. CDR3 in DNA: TGTGCCAGCAGCTTAGCGAAGGGGTCTGGAAACACCATATATTTT.